This TCR beta chain is drawn from a study of blood T cell repertoires in COVID-19 (dated by TCRdb to 2018 to 2021). Broadly, across the study: The collaborator samples originated in the United States, Italy and Spain and spanned the acute and convalescent phases of COVID-19. The sample metadata nearly always contained a de-identified subject ID, COVID-19 status, age in years and sex. Samples came from the ongoing ImmuneRACE study (first 160 participants) plus 1,254 subjects from 6 global collaborators. The repertoires were made available in a free public database intended to serve as a resource for research on the immune response to SARS-CoV-2. Deeply sampled blood TCRbeta repertoires from subjects exposed to, actively infected with, or recovered from COVID-19 were included in the dataset. The prospective study material was composed of cDNA or gDNA derived from T cells, B-cell-depleted T cells, or PBMCs. Where available, HLA class I and class II types were obtained from metadata supplied by the sample provider rather than from assay-based typing. Here is what the overall study found, with its caveats: The amount of clinical and demographic metadata varied by source and participant and was provided uncurated.

The junction carries 10 bases between V and J, which are trimmed by 1 base and 0 bases respectively. Inclusive of the bounding cysteine and phenylalanine, the CDR3 is 15 residues long. Only the CDR3 region is kept as DNA, spanning 45 bases read in frame from base 1. The germline V gene (reference sequence) gives CDR1 as SGHKS and CDR2 as YYEKEE. The immunoSEQ Assay, a bias-controlled multiplex PCR, was used to amplify TCRbeta CDR3 regions from genomic DNA. Regarding the original processing steps: The number of nucleated cells in each sample was estimated by amplification of reference gene primers within the assay. Sequence reads were collapsed and filtered to measure the absolute abundance of every unique TCRbeta CDR3 rearrangement. Productive Simpson clonality was computed per sample as the square root of Simpson's diversity index over productive rearrangements. TCRdb re-hosts the immuneACCESS table, in-frame sequences only. Its copies lack some clones; in the studies checked, an unresolved V gene accounts for under half of them, and the cause for the rest is not known. That table gives V, J and clone size, and the DNA gave D and trimming. The table for this sample lists roughly 220,000 clones; 80% to 90% of them were counted only once. The biggest ten clones account for 1.4% of the sample.

Comments on this clone: No antigen is known for it. Per-base quality was not reported, and no clone a single base away is much larger than it.

Samples from volunteer blood donors who had recovered from COVID-19 were contributed by a second Seattle source. The collaborating institutions used their own protocols to collect whole blood in K2EDTA tubes. For TCRbeta analysis, collaborators shipped samples as frozen whole blood, isolated PBMCs, or DNA extracted from either of those sample types. In this chain, TRBV5-5 is recombined with TRBJ1-1; TRBD1 is possibly the D segment (5 matching bases). This TCR derives from a woman aged 40 to 50 who had recovered from COVID-19. Sequenced input: peripheral blood. The CDR3 corresponds to CASSLWGGVNTEAFF. The DNA is TGTGCCAGCAGCTTGTGGGGGGGAGTGAACACTGAAGCTTTCTTT.